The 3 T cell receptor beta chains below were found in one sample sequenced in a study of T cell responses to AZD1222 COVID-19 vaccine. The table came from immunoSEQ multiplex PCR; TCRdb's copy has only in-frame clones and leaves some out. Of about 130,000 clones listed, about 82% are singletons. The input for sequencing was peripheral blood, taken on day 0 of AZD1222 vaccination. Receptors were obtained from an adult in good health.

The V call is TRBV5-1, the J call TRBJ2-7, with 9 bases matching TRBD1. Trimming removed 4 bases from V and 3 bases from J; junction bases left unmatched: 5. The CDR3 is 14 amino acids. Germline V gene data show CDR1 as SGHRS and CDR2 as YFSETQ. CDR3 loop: CASSHRDRDYEQYF. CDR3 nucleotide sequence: TGCGCCAGCAGCCACCGGGACAGGGACTACGAGCAGTACTTC.

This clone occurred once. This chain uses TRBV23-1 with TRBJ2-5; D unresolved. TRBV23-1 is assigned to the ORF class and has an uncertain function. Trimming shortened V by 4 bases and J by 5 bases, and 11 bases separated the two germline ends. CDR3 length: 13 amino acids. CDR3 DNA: TGCGCCAGCAGTCCTAGGGTCGGCGAGACCCAGTACTTC. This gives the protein CASSPRVGETQYF.

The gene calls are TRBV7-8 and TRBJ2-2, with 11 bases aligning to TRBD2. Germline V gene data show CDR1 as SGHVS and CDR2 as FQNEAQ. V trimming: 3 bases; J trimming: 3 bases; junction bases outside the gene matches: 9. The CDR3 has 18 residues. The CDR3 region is CASSFRTSGFSHTGELFF. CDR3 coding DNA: TGTGCCAGCAGCTTTAGGACTAGCGGGTTCTCCCACACCGGGGAGCTGTTTTTT.